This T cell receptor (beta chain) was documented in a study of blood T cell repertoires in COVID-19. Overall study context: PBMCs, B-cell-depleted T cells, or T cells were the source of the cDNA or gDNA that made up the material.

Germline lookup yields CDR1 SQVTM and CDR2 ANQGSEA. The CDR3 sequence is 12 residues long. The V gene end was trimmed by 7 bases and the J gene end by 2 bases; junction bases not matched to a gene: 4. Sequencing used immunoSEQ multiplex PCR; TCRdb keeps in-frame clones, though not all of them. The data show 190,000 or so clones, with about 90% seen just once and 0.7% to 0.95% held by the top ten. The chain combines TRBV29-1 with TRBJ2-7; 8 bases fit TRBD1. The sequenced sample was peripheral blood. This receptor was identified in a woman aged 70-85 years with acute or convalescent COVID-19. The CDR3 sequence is CSANRGAYEQYF. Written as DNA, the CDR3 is TGCAGCGCGAACAGGGGGGCCTACGAGCAGTACTTC.